The rows below give T cell receptor beta chains drawn from one sample of a study of blood T cell repertoires in COVID-19. Sequencing used immunoSEQ multiplex PCR; TCRdb keeps in-frame clones, though not all of them. The sample lists roughly 190,000 clones, roughly 80% occurring once. The sequenced material came from peripheral blood. Source of these receptors: a man between 60 and 70 years old with acute or convalescent COVID-19. Both conserved end residues are part of each CDR3. The D gene is left open where the match is weak. Some rows have no size entry. The others give once, few or many, or a class for an expanded clone.

v_gene	d_gene	len	j_gene	abundance	CDR3aa	CDR3nt
TRBV27	-	13	TRBJ1-1	-	CASSPRGFTEAFF	TGTGCCAGCAGTCCAAGGGGGTTCACTGAAGCTTTCTTT
TRBV19	-	15	TRBJ1-1	-	CASSMSSAGNTEAFF	TGTGCCAGTAGTATGAGTTCCGCGGGGAACACTGAAGCTTTCTTT
TRBV9	TRBD2	15	TRBJ2-2	-	CASSSRGGNTGELFF	TGTGCCAGCAGCTCCCGCGGGGGGAATACCGGGGAGCTGTTTTTT
TRBV28	-	13	TRBJ1-2	-	CASSSQGFGGYTF	TGTGCCAGCAGTTCCCAGGGTTTCGGTGGCTACACCTTC
TRBV2	TRBD2	15	TRBJ2-1	-	CASEGLAGGPGEQFF	TGTGCCAGCGAGGGACTAGCGGGAGGGCCGGGTGAGCAGTTCTTC
TRBV5-1	-	15	TRBJ1-1	once	CASSLREAGFAEAFF	TGCGCCAGCAGCTTGCGGGAGGCAGGATTCGCTGAAGCTTTCTTT
TRBV24-1	TRBD2	15	TRBJ2-1	once	CATSDYSGRTNEQFF	TGTGCCACCAGTGATTATAGCGGGAGAACGAATGAGCAGTTCTTC
TRBV21-1	-	17	TRBJ1-5	-	CASSKVGRRTSNQPQHF	TGTGCCAGCAGCAAAGTCGGCAGGCGAACTAGCAATCAGCCCCAGCATTTT
TRBV4-1	TRBD1	17	TRBJ2-2	-	CASSQDPGTGVTGELFF	TGCGCCAGCAGCCAAGACCCCGGGACAGGGGTTACCGGGGAGCTGTTTTTT
TRBV6-1	TRBD1	15	TRBJ1-3	once	CASSEGQGTGNTIYF	TGTGCCAGCAGTGAAGGACAGGGCACGGGAAACACCATATATTTT
TRBV6-1	-	15	TRBJ1-3	-	CASSESPSSGNTIYF	TGTGCCAGCAGTGAATCCCCCAGTTCTGGAAACACCATATATTTT
TRBV7-9	-	14	TRBJ2-1	-	CASTSQATYNEQFF	TGTGCCAGCACCTCACAAGCGACCTACAATGAGCAGTTCTTC
TRBV2	-	13	TRBJ1-3	once	CASSGGQRNTIYF	TGTGCCAGCAGCGGAGGACAGAGAAACACCATATATTTT
TRBV5-1	TRBD2	18	TRBJ2-5	once	CASSWGRTSGTVGETQYF	TGCGCCAGCAGCTGGGGGCGGACTAGCGGGACGGTTGGAGAGACCCAGTACTTC
TRBV6-2/TRBV6-3	TRBD1	14	TRBJ1-6	-	CASSTGTGTSPLHF	TGTGCCAGCAGTACCGGGACAGGGACGTCACCCCTCCACTTT
TRBV6-5	TRBD1	15	TRBJ1-5	-	CASRDQGAVNQPQHF	TGTGCCAGCAGAGACCAGGGGGCAGTCAATCAGCCCCAGCATTTT
TRBV5-6	-	14	TRBJ1-5	-	CASSLGQSNQPQHF	TGTGCCAGCAGCTTGGGCCAGAGCAATCAGCCCCAGCATTTT
TRBV5-6	-	13	TRBJ1-6	-	CASSLGGLSPLHF	TGTGCCAGCAGCTTGGGGGGGCTGTCACCCCTCCACTTT
TRBV5-1	TRBD1	14	TRBJ1-3	-	CASSSQGDGNTIYF	TGCGCCAGCAGCTCTCAGGGGGATGGAAACACCATATATTTT
TRBV9	-	15	TRBJ2-7	-	CASSVGARGPYEQYF	TGTGCCAGCAGCGTAGGAGCCAGGGGCCCCTACGAGCAGTACTTC
TRBV7-9	-	14	TRBJ1-1	-	CASSLTTGNTEAFF	TGTGCCAGCAGCTTAACGACGGGGAACACTGAAGCTTTCTTT
TRBV19	TRBD2	14	TRBJ2-7	few	CASSRASGDYEQYF	TGTGCCAGTAGTCGGGCTAGCGGGGACTACGAGCAGTACTTC
TRBV6-6	TRBD1	15	TRBJ1-3	-	CASSTRTGTGNTIYF	TGTGCCAGCAGTACCCGGACAGGGACTGGAAACACCATATATTTT
TRBV3-1/TRBV3-2	-	13	TRBJ2-7	-	CASSQVVGYEQYF	TGTGCCAGCAGCCAAGTGGTCGGCTACGAGCAGTACTTC
TRBV21-1	-	18	TRBJ2-1	-	CASSNRDRGKAAYNEQFF	TGTGCCAGCAGCAACCGGGACAGAGGGAAGGCAGCCTACAATGAGCAGTTCTTC
TRBV6-6	-	13	TRBJ2-3	-	CASSYAYLDTQYF	TGTGCCAGCAGTTATGCGTACTTGGATACGCAGTATTTT
TRBV5-6	TRBD1	14	TRBJ1-2	-	CASSSDRGNYGYTF	TGTGCCAGCAGCTCAGACAGGGGGAACTATGGCTACACCTTC
TRBV5-1	TRBD2	14	TRBJ2-1	-	CASSTSGNDYEQFF	TGCGCCAGCAGTACTAGCGGGAACGATTATGAGCAGTTCTTC
TRBV7-9	-	15	TRBJ1-3	-	CASSSYNRTGNTIYF	TGTGCCAGCAGCTCCTACAACAGGACTGGAAACACCATATATTTT
TRBV24-1	TRBD1	18	TRBJ1-5	-	CATSDGYRDRGGNQPQHF	TGTGCCACCAGTGATGGTTACCGGGACAGGGGAGGCAATCAGCCCCAGCATTTT
TRBV5-4	TRBD1	13	TRBJ2-3	-	CASSLQGADTQYF	TGTGCCAGCAGCTTACAGGGGGCAGATACGCAGTATTTT
TRBV5-5	TRBD1	15	TRBJ1-6	-	CASSSTKDRASPLHF	TGTGCCAGCAGCTCGACGAAGGACAGGGCCTCACCCCTCCACTTT
TRBV3-1/TRBV3-2	-	13	TRBJ2-7	-	CASAVGESYEQYF	TGTGCCAGTGCGGTGGGAGAGTCCTACGAGCAGTACTTC
TRBV27	TRBD1	13	TRBJ2-1	few	CASSDTGAREQFF	TGTGCCAGCAGCGATACAGGGGCGCGTGAGCAGTTCTTC
TRBV9	TRBD2	16	TRBJ2-1	-	CASSVAGTRSVNEQFF	TGTGCCAGCAGCGTAGCCGGGACTAGATCTGTCAATGAGCAGTTCTTC
TRBV2	-	14	TRBJ1-1	-	CASSSQGENTEAFF	TGTGCCAGCAGCTCACAGGGAGAAAACACTGAAGCTTTCTTT
TRBV19	TRBD1	12	TRBJ1-2	-	CASNQGASGYTF	TGTGCCAGTAATCAGGGGGCAAGTGGCTACACCTTC
TRBV3-1/TRBV3-2	TRBD1	16	TRBJ1-2	-	CASSFQQGSYYYGYTF	TGTGCCAGCAGCTTTCAACAGGGGTCCTATTACTATGGCTACACCTTC
TRBV4-1	-	15	TRBJ2-7	-	CASSWGLTITYEQYF	TGCGCCAGCAGCTGGGGACTGACAATTACCTACGAGCAGTACTTC
TRBV4-3	-	17	TRBJ1-6	few	CASSQSWGGSYNSPLHF	TGCGCCAGCAGCCAAAGTTGGGGGGGCTCCTATAATTCACCCCTCCACTTT
TRBV7-4	-	15	TRBJ1-3	-	CASSFTGSSGNTIYF	TGTGCCAGCAGTTTTACAGGGTCATCTGGAAACACCATATATTTT
TRBV7-9	TRBD2	18	TRBJ2-1	-	CASGPYQTSGIGYNEQFF	TGTGCCAGCGGCCCATATCAAACTAGCGGGATAGGCTACAATGAGCAGTTCTTC
TRBV5-4	-	14	TRBJ2-3	-	CASSGHQFGDTQYF	TGTGCCAGCAGCGGACACCAATTCGGAGATACGCAGTATTTT
TRBV7-3	-	14	TRBJ2-7	few	CASSLAGTGYEQYF	TGTGCCAGCAGCTTAGCGGGTACTGGCTACGAGCAGTACTTC
TRBV11-2	-	14	TRBJ1-1	-	CASSLDRRTDKAFF	TGTGCCAGCAGCTTAGATCGTAGGACAGATAAAGCTTTCTTT
TRBV18	-	12	TRBJ2-7	few	CASSSSSYEQYF	TGTGCCAGCTCATCGAGCTCCTACGAGCAGTACTTC
TRBV19	-	11	TRBJ1-5	-	CASSSGQPQHF	TGTGCCAGTAGTTCGGGGCAGCCCCAGCATTTT
TRBV9	-	16	TRBJ1-2	-	CASSAGPGRGNYGYTF	TGTGCCAGCAGCGCGGGCCCTGGACGGGGGAACTATGGCTACACCTTC
TRBV7-3	TRBD1	15	TRBJ1-3	-	CASSPDRSSGNTIYF	TGTGCCAGCAGCCCGGACAGGTCCTCTGGAAACACCATATATTTT
TRBV24-1	-	14	TRBJ1-2	-	CATSRTALGGGYTF	TGTGCCACCAGTCGGACCGCGCTCGGGGGAGGCTACACCTTC
TRBV21-1	-	17	TRBJ2-5	once	CASSKNRQPLYQETQYF	TGTGCCAGCAGCAAAAACAGGCAGCCCTTGTACCAAGAGACCCAGTACTTC